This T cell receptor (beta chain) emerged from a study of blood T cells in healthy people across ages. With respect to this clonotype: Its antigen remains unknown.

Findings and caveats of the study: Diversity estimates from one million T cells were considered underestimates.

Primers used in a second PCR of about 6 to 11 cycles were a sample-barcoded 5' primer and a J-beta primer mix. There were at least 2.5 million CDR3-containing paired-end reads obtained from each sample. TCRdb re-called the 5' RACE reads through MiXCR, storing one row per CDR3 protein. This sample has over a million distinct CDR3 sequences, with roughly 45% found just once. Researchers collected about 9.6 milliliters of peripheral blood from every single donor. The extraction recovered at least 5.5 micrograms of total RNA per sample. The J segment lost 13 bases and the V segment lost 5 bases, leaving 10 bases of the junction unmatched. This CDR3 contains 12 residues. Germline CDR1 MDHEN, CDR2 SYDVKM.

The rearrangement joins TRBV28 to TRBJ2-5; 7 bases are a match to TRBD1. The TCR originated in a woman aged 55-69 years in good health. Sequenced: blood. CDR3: CASSLPGQRTYF. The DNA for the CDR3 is TGTGCCAGCAGTCTACCGGGACAGCGAACGTACTTC.